This T cell receptor (beta chain) is drawn from a study of blood T cell repertoires in COVID-19. Authors' data handling: The authors estimated nucleated cell counts from reference gene primer amplification. Profiled with immunoSEQ multiplex PCR; TCRdb holds only in-frame clones, not every one. From that table come the V and J calls and clone size; the DNA was used to work out D and trimming. The sample holds 350,000 to 500,000 clones, about 88% seen once. In the 2 weeks before study entry, exposed participants met a COVID-19 case, which was PCR-confirmed or clinician-diagnosed. The receptor's source is a woman aged 18-29 years who had been exposed to COVID-19. The material sequenced was PBMCs or T cells enriched from blood (not recorded which).

CDR3 sequence (DNA): TGTGCCACCAGCAGAGAAGGTGTGGGCGGGTCCTACGAGCAGTACTTC. It yields the protein CATSREGVGGSYEQYF. The V call is TRBV15, the J call TRBJ2-7, with D perhaps matching TRBD2 (5 bases). CDR3 length: 16 amino acids. Trimming cost V 0 bases and J 1 base, with 13 bases left between them. The germline gives CDR1 LNHNV, CDR2 YYDKDF (reference sequence).